A single sample gave rise to the 30 T cell receptor beta chains below, sequenced in a study of control samples from healthy donors and cancer patients. The data were produced by immunoSEQ multiplex PCR, yet TCRdb's version contains in-frame clones alone and is incomplete. The sample holds tens of thousands of clones; roughly 87% are singletons and the top ten take over 4.5%. Sequencing used PBMCs. The receptors were sampled from a man aged 55 to 69 with colorectal cancer.

CDR3 loop: CASSLSGLAYTGELFF. CDR3 DNA sequence: TGTGCCAGCAGCTTGTCGGGACTAGCGTATACCGGGGAGCTGTTTTTT. The chain has TRBV5-6 and TRBJ2-2, with 10 bases lining up with TRBD2. The V and J ends lost 1 base and 5 bases, in that order; junction bases with no gene match: 5. This CDR3 contains 16 residues. The germline gives CDR1 SGHDT, CDR2 YYEEEE.

This chain uses TRBV3-1 (or the pseudogene TRBV3-2) with TRBJ1-2, with D possibly matching TRBD1 (6 bases). V dropped 4 bases and J dropped 6 bases, with 12 bases sitting between them. The germline V gene encodes CDR1 LGHDT and CDR2 YNNKEL (reference sequence). The CDR3 has 13 amino acids. As DNA, the CDR3 is TGTGCCAGCAGCCGCCTACAGGGAGATGGCTACACCTTC. This translates into CASSRLQGDGYTF.

The V call is TRBV15, the J call TRBJ1-5, with D possibly TRBD1 on 6 matching bases. CDR3 length: 16 residues. CDR1 and CDR2 (germline): LNHNV, YYDKDF (reference sequence). V dropped 5 bases and J dropped 0 bases, with 14 bases sitting between them. The CDR3 loop reads CATSVYRDLSNQPQHF. The DNA for the CDR3 is TGTGCCACCAGCGTATACAGGGACCTTAGCAATCAGCCCCAGCATTTT.

The V call is TRBV28, the J call TRBJ1-4; TRBD1 is a possible D gene (6 bases). Germline loops: CDR1 MDHEN, CDR2 SYDVKM. V was pared by 8 bases and J by 7 bases, with 14 bases between. The CDR3 has 13 amino acids. Here the CDR3 DNA reads TGTGCCAGCGGGGGGGCAGTAGGTGAAAAACTGTTTTTT. The encoded protein is CASGGAVGEKLFF. The variable domain in full, with the rest retrieved from reference TRBV28 and TRBJ1-4, is DVKVTQSSRYLVKRTGEKVFLECVQDMDHENMFWYRQDPGLGLRLIYFSYDVKMKEKGDIPEGYSVSREKKERFSLILESASTNQTSMYLCASGGAVGEKLFFGSGTQLSVL.

The V gene is TRBV19, the J gene TRBJ2-1, with 10 bases fitting TRBD2. The length of the CDR3 is 16 residues. Unmatched junction bases numbered 8, after V lost 5 bases and J lost 4 bases. Germline values: CDR1 LNHDA, CDR2 SQIVND (reference sequence). CDR3 in DNA: TGTGCCAGTAGTGTCTCGGGACTAGCGAAATACAATGAGCAGTTCTTC. Translation gives CASSVSGLAKYNEQFF.

In its sample, this clone was seen once. The J gene is TRBJ2-5, the V gene TRBV19; 10 bases are a match to TRBD2. Germline CDR1 reads LNHDA; CDR2 reads SQIVND (reference sequence). The length of the CDR3 is 16 residues. The V segment lost 5 bases and the J segment 2 bases; nucleotides outside the gene matches: 8. The CDR3 coding sequence is TGTGCCAGTAGTTCACCAACTAGCGGGGTGCAAGAGACCCAGTACTTC. As protein: CASSSPTSGVQETQYF.

This chain joins TRBV18 and TRBJ1-2; 9 nucleotides align to TRBD1. Germline values: CDR1 KGHSH, CDR2 LQKENI. The CDR3 extends over 14 amino acids. Losses at the gene ends were 2 bases for V and 6 bases for J; bases not matched to a gene: 4. DNA of the CDR3: TGTGCCAGCTCACCATGGACAGGGGAGGATGGCTACACCTTC. Its protein is CASSPWTGEDGYTF.

In DNA form, the CDR3 reads TGTGCCAGCTCACCACCCACCCCCGTCACCAATGAGCAGTTCTTC. It codes for CASSPPTPVTNEQFF. The chain links TRBV18 to TRBJ2-1; D remains unclear. Germline CDR1 KGHSH, CDR2 LQKENI. V lost 0 bases and J lost 6, with 12 bases in between. CDR3 length: 15 amino acids.

The DNA of the CDR3 is TGTGCCAGCAGGAGGGGGGGCGGAGGCACCGGGGAGCTGTTTTTT. This translates into CASRRGGGGTGELFF. The genes are TRBV2 and TRBJ2-2; tentatively, D is TRBD2 (7 bases). From germline, CDR1 is SNHLY and CDR2 FYNNEI. The CDR3 consists of 15 residues. With 6 bases removed from V and 4 bases from J, the gap between germline ends came to 15 bases.

In this sample, this clone turned up once. V usage is TRBV2 and J usage is TRBJ1-3, with 9 bases fitting TRBD1. V dropped 6 bases and J dropped 6; count of bases not matched to a gene: 6. This CDR3 comprises 14 residues. In germline, CDR1 is SNHLY, CDR2 FYNNEI. The CDR3 protein is CASRRTGDLNTIYF. The CDR3 DNA reads TGTGCCAGCAGGAGGACAGGGGATCTAAACACCATATATTTT.

The V gene is TRBV5-6, the J gene TRBJ1-4, with D uncertain. Germline V CDR1 and CDR2: SGHDT, YYEEEE. This CDR3 region has 15 residues. Trimming removed 0 bases from V and 8 bases from J, with 14 bases in between. CDR3 nucleotides: TGTGCCAGCAGCTTGGGTTGGACGGCAGGAGAAAAACTGTTTTTT. This sequence encodes CASSLGWTAGEKLFF.

The V and J genes are TRBV4-2 and TRBJ1-1, with D possibly TRBD1 on 5 matching bases. This CDR3 spans 15 amino acids. The ends were cut back, 4 bases at V and 1 base at J, with 13 bases in the middle. Germline CDR1 reads LGHNA; CDR2 reads YNFKEQ. The CDR3 bases are TGTGCCAGCAGCCCTACACCAGGGCAGAACACTGAAGCTTTCTTT. This translates into CASSPTPGQNTEAFF.

A remark on this clone: The sample has other DNA sequences that encode this CDR3 too. Here the CDR3 reads CASSPQGVNEKLFF. CDR3 nucleotide sequence: TGTGCCAGCTCACCACAGGGTGTTAATGAAAAACTGTTTTTT. The chain joins TRBV18 to TRBJ1-4; unclear D gene. Trimming left V 1 base short and J 4 bases short, with 7 bases between. From germline, CDR1 is KGHSH and CDR2 LQKENI. The CDR3 contains 14 residues.

The chain has TRBV29-1 and TRBJ1-5, with 8 bases fitting TRBD1. V shed 6 bases and J 3 bases; nucleotides not matched to a gene: 4. CDR3 size: 13 residues. Germline V gene sequence: CDR1 SQVTM, CDR2 ANQGSEA. CDR3 DNA sequence: TGCAGCGTCAGGGACAGGCCCAATCAGCCCCAGCATTTT. It codes for CSVRDRPNQPQHF.

The chain carries TRBV3-1 (or the pseudogene TRBV3-2) and TRBJ1-2, with D possibly TRBD1 on 5 matching bases. CDR1 and CDR2 (germline): LGHDT, YNNKEL (reference sequence). V lost 6 bases to trimming and J lost 4 bases, with 9 bases between them. The CDR3 covers 12 residues. The chain's CDR3 is CASSDSFYGYTF. CDR3 nucleotides: TGTGCCAGCAGTGACAGTTTCTATGGCTACACCTTC.

This clone is a singleton in its sample. This rearrangement joins TRBV7-3 to TRBJ2-1; possibly TRBD2 for D (5 bases). CDR1 SGHTA and CDR2 FQGTGA come from the germline V gene. Trimming removed 5 bases at V and 5 bases at J, with 7 bases between. The CDR3 is 12 residues long. CDR3 sequence: CASSRDDNEQFF. DNA of the CDR3: TGTGCCAGCAGCCGGGATGACAATGAGCAGTTCTTC. Filled out from reference TRBV7-3 and TRBJ2-1, the complete variable domain reads GAGVSQTPSNKVTEKGKYVELRCDPISGHTALYWYRQSLGQGPEFLIYFQGTGAADDSGLPNDRFFAVRPEGSVSTLKIQRTERGDSAVYLCASSRDDNEQFFGPGTRLTVL.

The rearrangement uses TRBV5-4 and TRBJ2-5; 10 bases fit TRBD2. In germline, CDR1 is SGHNT, CDR2 YYREEE (reference sequence). The CDR3 has 16 residues. With V trimmed by 4 bases and J by 5 bases, 11 bases remained unmatched. This chain's CDR3 is CASSPDLAGDWETQYF. The CDR3 region has the DNA TGTGCCAGCAGCCCCGACCTAGCGGGGGATTGGGAGACCCAGTACTTC.

The V and J genes are TRBV6-2 or TRBV6-3 and TRBJ2-5; maybe TRBD1 (6 bases). V lost 5 bases and J lost 8, with 18 bases in between. CDR1 and CDR2 from the germline V gene are MNHEY and SVGEGT. This CDR3 is built from 14 residues. The CDR3 loop is CASSPNPGTPTQYF. The CDR3 coding sequence is TGTGCCAGCAGTCCAAATCCCGGGACACCCACCCAGTACTTC.

The V call is TRBV18, the J call TRBJ1-3, with no clear D. Trimming shortened V by 3 bases and J by 2 bases, and 14 bases separated the two germline ends. Germline V gene data show CDR1 as KGHSH and CDR2 as LQKENI. The CDR3 runs 16 residues. CDR3 sequence reads: CASSPAEGSPGNTIYF. The CDR3 coding sequence is TGTGCCAGCTCACCGGCGGAGGGCAGCCCTGGAAACACCATATATTTT.

The rearrangement links TRBV30 to TRBJ1-2, with 9 nucleotides matching TRBD1. The germline gives CDR1 GTSNPN, CDR2 SVGIG (reference sequence). Trimming took 0 bases from V and 4 from J; bases not matched to a gene: 9. The CDR3 is made up of 16 amino acids. CDR3: CAWSVPHRGQGYGYTF. CDR3 nucleotide sequence: TGTGCCTGGAGTGTACCCCACAGGGGGCAGGGCTATGGCTACACCTTC.

The J gene is TRBJ2-1, the V gene TRBV18; no reliable D call. The CDR3 has 14 residues. Trimming took off 6 bases at V and 6 bases at J, with 15 bases between the two ends. CDR1 is KGHSH and CDR2 is LQKENI in the germline V gene. The CDR3 loop reads CASSPGVAGNEQFF. DNA of the CDR3: TGTGCCAGCTCCCCCGGTGTGGCAGGCAATGAGCAGTTCTTC.

V usage is TRBV3-1 (or the pseudogene TRBV3-2) and J usage is TRBJ2-7; unclear D gene. Germline V gives CDR1 LGHDT, CDR2 YNNKEL (reference sequence). Trimming left V 4 bases short and J 0 bases short, with 10 bases between. The CDR3 is made up of 14 amino acids. The CDR3 sequence: CASSPPWNSYEQYF. CDR3 nucleotide sequence: TGTGCCAGCAGCCCTCCCTGGAACTCCTACGAGCAGTACTTC.

The chain recombines TRBV3-1 (or the pseudogene TRBV3-2) with TRBJ1-1, with D tentatively TRBD1 (5 bases). Germline loops: CDR1 LGHDT, CDR2 YNNKEL (reference sequence). With 1 base removed from V and 2 bases from J, the gap between germline ends came to 11 bases. This CDR3 is 15 amino acids long. The CDR3 DNA reads TGTGCCAGCAGCCAAGCTGGGGCCGGCAACACTGAAGCTTTCTTT. Translation: CASSQAGAGNTEAFF.

The rearrangement uses TRBV18 and TRBJ1-5; D remains ambiguous. The CDR3 is made up of 15 amino acids. Deletions cut 3 bases from V and 3 bases from J, with 12 bases between. The germline gives CDR1 KGHSH, CDR2 LQKENI. The CDR3: CASSPTPEFNQPQHF. For the CDR3, the DNA is TGTGCCAGCTCACCGACACCGGAGTTCAATCAGCCCCAGCATTTT.

J is TRBJ1-1 and V is TRBV18; D uncertain. The CDR3 has 14 amino acids. Trimming cost V 3 bases and J 1 base, with 9 bases left between them. Looked up from germline, CDR1 is KGHSH and CDR2 is LQKENI. Here the CDR3 DNA reads TGTGCCAGCTCACCTCAGAAAGGGAACACTGAAGCTTTCTTT. Its translation: CASSPQKGNTEAFF.

The genes are TRBV7-8 and TRBJ1-4; D remains unclear. CDR1 and CDR2 from the germline V gene are SGHVS and FQNEAQ. The CDR3 totals 13 residues. V lost 5 bases and J lost 8, with 12 bases in between. CDR3 nucleotide sequence: TGTGCCAGCAGCCGCAGCGCGGAAGAAAAACTGTTTTTT. This sequence encodes CASSRSAEEKLFF.

The gene calls are TRBV11-3 and TRBJ1-2; TRBD1 matches at 8 bases. The CDR3 runs 15 residues. Germline CDR1 reads SGHNT; CDR2 reads YENEEA. V lost 5 bases, J lost 1 base, and 6 bases stayed unmatched. The CDR3 is CASSLGQGLNYGYTF. CDR3 DNA sequence: TGTGCCAGCAGCCTTGGACAGGGACTTAACTATGGCTACACCTTC.

This sequence joins TRBV27 and TRBJ2-1; D call uncertain. From germline, CDR1 is MNHEY and CDR2 SMNVEV (reference sequence). V was trimmed by 3 bases and J by 5 bases, leaving 14 bases between them. This CDR3 spans 15 amino acids. CDR3 amino acids: CASSFLPPRDNEQFF. For the CDR3, the DNA is TGTGCCAGCAGTTTCCTCCCCCCCCGGGACAATGAGCAGTTCTTC.

The count of this clone is one. V and J are TRBV18 and TRBJ2-5, with 7 bases fitting TRBD1. The V segment lost 3 bases and the J segment 2 bases; nucleotides outside the gene matches: 3. This CDR3 spans 14 amino acids. Germline-derived CDR1 and CDR2 are KGHSH and LQKENI. The DNA for the CDR3 is TGTGCCAGCTCACCCGGACAGGTACAAGAGACCCAGTACTTC. Translated: CASSPGQVQETQYF.

The chain couples TRBV11-3 to TRBJ2-1, with D maybe TRBD2 (6 bases). The CDR3 length is 14 residues. Germline CDR1 and CDR2: SGHNT and YENEEA. V lost 5 bases to trimming and J lost 7 bases, with 15 bases between them. The CDR3 DNA reads TGTGCCAGCAGCCCCGGGACTTCTATTAATGAGCAGTTCTTC. The encoded protein is CASSPGTSINEQFF.